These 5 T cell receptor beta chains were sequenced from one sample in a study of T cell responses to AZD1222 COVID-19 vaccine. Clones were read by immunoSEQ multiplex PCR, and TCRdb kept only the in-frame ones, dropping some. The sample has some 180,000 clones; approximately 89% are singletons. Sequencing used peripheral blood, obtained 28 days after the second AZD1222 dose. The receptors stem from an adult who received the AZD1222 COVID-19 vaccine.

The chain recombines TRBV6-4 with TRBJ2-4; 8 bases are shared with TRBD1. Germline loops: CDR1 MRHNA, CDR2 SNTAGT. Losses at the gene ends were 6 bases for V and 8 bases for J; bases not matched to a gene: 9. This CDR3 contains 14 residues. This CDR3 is CASSALDRVDIQYF. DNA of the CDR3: TGTGCCAGCAGCGCCTTGGACAGGGTGGACATTCAGTACTTC.

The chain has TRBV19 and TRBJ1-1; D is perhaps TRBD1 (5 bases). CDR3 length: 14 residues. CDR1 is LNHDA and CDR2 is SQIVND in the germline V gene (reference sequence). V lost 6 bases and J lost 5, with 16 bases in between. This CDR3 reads CASRLRGGVTEAFF. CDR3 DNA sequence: TGTGCCAGTAGACTCCGGGGGGGTGTGACTGAAGCTTTCTTT.

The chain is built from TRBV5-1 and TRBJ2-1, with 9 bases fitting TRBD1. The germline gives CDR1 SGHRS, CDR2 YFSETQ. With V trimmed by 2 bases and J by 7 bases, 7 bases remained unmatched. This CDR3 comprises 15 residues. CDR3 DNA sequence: TGCGCCAGCAGCTTTGGGGACAGGGAACTTAATGAGCAGTTCTTC. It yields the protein CASSFGDRELNEQFF.

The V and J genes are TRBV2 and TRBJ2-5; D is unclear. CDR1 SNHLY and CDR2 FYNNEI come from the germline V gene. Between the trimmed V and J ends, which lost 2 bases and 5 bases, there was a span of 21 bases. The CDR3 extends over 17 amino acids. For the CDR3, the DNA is TGTGCCAGCAGTGAATGGGGTCCGCCGCTACCCCAGGAGACCCAGTACTTC. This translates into CASSEWGPPLPQETQYF.

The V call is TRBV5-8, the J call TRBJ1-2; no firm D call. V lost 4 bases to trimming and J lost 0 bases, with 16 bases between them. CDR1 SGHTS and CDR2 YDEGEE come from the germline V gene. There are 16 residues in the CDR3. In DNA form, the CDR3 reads TGTGCCAGCAGCCCGGAACCAGGCCTTCCTAACTATGGCTACACCTTC. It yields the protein CASSPEPGLPNYGYTF. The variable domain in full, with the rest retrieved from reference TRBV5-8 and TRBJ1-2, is EAGVTQSPTHLIKTRGQQATLRCSPISGHTSVYWYQQALGLGLQFLLWYDEGEERNRGNFPPRFSGRQFPNYSSELNVNALELEDSALYLCASSPEPGLPNYGYTFGSGTRLTVV.